This TCR beta chain was captured in a study of CD8 T cells in Susac syndrome. An amount of RNA that ranged from about 0.45 to 1 ug was reverse transcribed with random hexamers. One entry per CDR3 protein, called by TCRdb with MiXCR from the immunoSEQ multiplex PCR reads. The repertoire includes approximately 180,000 distinct CDR3 sequences, about 94% of them detected once, and roughly 0.1% sits in the top ten. Sequenced input: CD4+ T cells from PBMCs. This clonotype was sampled from a human donor with multiple sclerosis.

CDR3 in amino acids: CAWSLGGEQYF. In DNA form, the CDR3 reads TGTGCCTGGAGTTTAGGAGGCGAGCAGTACTTC. The genes are TRBV30 and TRBJ2-7; tentative D call: TRBD2 (5 bases). Germline CDR1 and CDR2: GTSNPN and SVGIG (reference sequence). This CDR3 comprises 11 residues. Trimming took off 2 bases at V and 6 bases at J, with 8 bases between the two ends.